These 27 T cell receptor beta chains were all obtained from the same sample, sequenced in a study of cytomegalovirus exposure and HLA in healthy donors. The PCR used 60 Vbeta and 13 Jbeta primers. Profiled with immunoSEQ multiplex PCR; TCRdb holds only in-frame clones, not every one. The sample includes around 170,000 clones, approximately 80% seen only once; the top ten take around 1.4%. Sequencing was performed on PBMCs. The receptors were gathered from a girl between 10 and 17 years old in good health and CMV-seropositive.

The genes are TRBV27 and TRBJ2-1; 7 bases agree with TRBD2. The CDR3 runs 15 residues. Trimming took 8 bases from V and 6 from J; bases not matched to a gene: 13. Germline V gene sequence: CDR1 MNHEY, CDR2 SMNVEV (reference sequence). CDR3 region: CASSPEGLVRNEQFF. CDR3 sequence (DNA): TGTGCCAGCTCCCCTGAAGGACTAGTTCGCAATGAGCAGTTCTTC.

This chain joins TRBV19 and TRBJ2-5; tentatively, D is TRBD1 (6 bases). The CDR3 contains 9 residues. The germline CDR1 and CDR2 sequences are LNHDA and SQIVND (reference sequence). V was shortened by 10 bases and J by 7 bases, with 7 bases between the two germline ends. CDR3 DNA: TGTGCCAAAGGGGGGACCCAGTACTTC. This codes for CAKGGTQYF.

V gene TRBV5-4 combines with J gene TRBJ1-5; D is unclear. With 1 base removed from V and 1 base from J, the gap between germline ends came to 6 bases. Germline V CDR1 and CDR2: SGHNT, YYREEE (reference sequence). The CDR3 extends over 14 amino acids. The CDR3 reads CASSLRGSNQPQHF. For the CDR3, the DNA is TGTGCCAGCAGCTTGAGAGGGAGCAATCAGCCCCAGCATTTT.

This chain uses TRBV29-1 with TRBJ1-1; unclear D gene. The V gene's germline CDR1 is SQVTM and CDR2 ANQGSEA. V shed 3 bases and J shed 8 bases, with 16 bases lying between them. The CDR3 has 13 residues. The CDR3 nucleotides are TGCAGCGTTGAGCCCGGGTCCGGGGTCGAAGCTTTCTTT. It is translated as CSVEPGSGVEAFF.

This sequence joins TRBV10-3 and TRBJ1-1; possibly TRBD1 for D (5 bases). This CDR3 contains 16 residues. Germline V lookup: CDR1 ENHRY, CDR2 SYGVKD. V was cut by 6 bases and J by 0 bases, with 17 bases left in between. CDR3 coding DNA: TGTGCCATCAGGCCGGGGGAGGGATACATGAACACTGAAGCTTTCTTT. Translating gives CAIRPGEGYMNTEAFF.

The V gene is TRBV29-1, the J gene TRBJ1-1; a weak D match, TRBD1 (6 bases). V was cut by 3 bases and J by 6 bases, with 20 bases left in between. CDR1 is SQVTM and CDR2 is ANQGSEA in the germline V gene. This CDR3 spans 15 amino acids. As DNA, the CDR3 is TGCAGCGTTGATAACGGTGAGTTGGGGGCGTCTGAAGCTTTCTTT. As protein: CSVDNGELGASEAFF.

The rearrangement uses TRBV7-2 and TRBJ2-1; tentative D call: TRBD2 (6 bases). Germline V gene lookup returns CDR1 SGHTA and CDR2 FQGNSA. The length of the CDR3 is 14 residues. V lost 2 bases and J lost 5, with 10 bases in between. Here the CDR3 reads CASSLPGVNNEQFF. DNA for the CDR3: TGTGCCAGCAGCTTACCGGGGGTGAACAATGAGCAGTTCTTC.

This chain links TRBV4-2 with TRBJ1-5, with 8 bases identical to TRBD1. Germline V gene lookup returns CDR1 LGHNA and CDR2 YNFKEQ. The CDR3 covers 16 residues. The junction had 6 bases not matched to a gene; V was cut back by 0 bases and J by 5 bases. CDR3 in amino acids: CASSQDSSGGHQPQHF. The CDR3 DNA follows: TGTGCCAGCAGCCAAGATTCATCAGGGGGCCATCAGCCCCAGCATTTT.

The rearrangement uses TRBV2 and TRBJ2-5, with 7 bases identical to TRBD1. V shed 6 bases, J shed 3 bases, and the junction held 7 bases outside the gene matches. The germline gives CDR1 SNHLY, CDR2 FYNNEI. The CDR3 has 14 residues. DNA of the CDR3: TGTGCCAGCAGGGACAGGCCGCTTAAAGAGACCCAGTACTTC. Translation: CASRDRPLKETQYF.

V is TRBV9 and J is TRBJ2-3; D is uncertain. The length of the CDR3 is 12 residues. V was shortened by 0 bases and J by 5 bases, with 4 bases between the two germline ends. CDR1 and CDR2 (germline): SGDLS, YYNGEE. CDR3 DNA sequence: TGTGCCAGCAGCGTAGCTCTAGATACGCAGTATTTT. It yields the protein CASSVALDTQYF.

This chain uses TRBV5-1 with TRBJ2-7; possible D gene TRBD1, 5 bases. This CDR3 is built from 14 residues. Germline CDR1 SGHRS, CDR2 YFSETQ. The ends were cut back, 1 base at V and 3 bases at J, with 11 bases in the middle. Here the CDR3 reads CASSLRGRDYEQYF. The CDR3 DNA is TGCGCCAGCAGCTTGAGGGGCAGAGACTACGAGCAGTACTTC. Full variable domain (remainder filled in from reference TRBV5-1 and TRBJ2-7): KAGVTQTPRYLIKTRGQQVTLSCSPISGHRSVSWYQQTPGQGLQFLFEYFSETQRNKGNFPGRFSGRQFSNSRSEMNVSTLELGDSALYLCASSLRGRDYEQYFGPGTRLTVT.

This clone has a single count. The V and J genes are TRBV5-1 and TRBJ2-1; D ambiguous. The ends were cut back, 2 bases at V and 5 bases at J, with 5 bases in the middle. Germline assignment: CDR1 SGHRS and CDR2 YFSETQ. CDR3 size: 12 residues. The CDR3 spells CASSLSDNEQFF. CDR3 nucleotides: TGCGCCAGCAGCTTATCCGACAATGAGCAGTTCTTC.

The V call is TRBV7-9, the J call TRBJ2-5; 7 bases line up with TRBD2. CDR1 SEHNR and CDR2 FQNEAQ come from the germline V gene (reference sequence). The CDR3 consists of 15 residues. J was trimmed by 4 bases and V by 4 bases; bases with no gene match: 9. CDR3 residues: CASSSDGGDGETQYF. CDR3 in DNA: TGTGCCAGCAGCTCGGATGGGGGGGATGGAGAGACCCAGTACTTC.

V usage is TRBV7-9 and J usage is TRBJ2-1, with 12 nucleotides matching TRBD2. CDR1 SEHNR and CDR2 FQNEAQ come from the germline V gene (reference sequence). The CDR3 covers 15 residues. Trimming removed 3 bases from V and 7 bases from J; junction bases left unmatched: 4. The CDR3 here is CASSFLAGGDNEQFF. In DNA, the CDR3 is TGTGCCAGCAGCTTTCTAGCGGGAGGGGATAATGAGCAGTTCTTC.

A note on this clone: This CDR3 is also generated by other DNA sequences in the sample. This chain links TRBV5-1 with TRBJ1-5, with D hard to call. CDR3 length: 14 amino acids. Trimming removed 0 bases at V and 3 bases at J, with 7 bases between. Germline-derived CDR1 and CDR2 are SGHRS and YFSETQ. CDR3 sequence reads: CASSLGGPNQPQHF. The CDR3 DNA sequence: TGCGCCAGCAGCTTGGGCGGGCCCAATCAGCCCCAGCATTTT. Full variable domain (missing parts from reference TRBV5-1 and TRBJ1-5): KAGVTQTPRYLIKTRGQQVTLSCSPISGHRSVSWYQQTPGQGLQFLFEYFSETQRNKGNFPGRFSGRQFSNSRSEMNVSTLELGDSALYLCASSLGGPNQPQHFGDGTRLSIL.

This chain links TRBV29-1 with TRBJ1-1; D not resolved. Trimming took off 8 bases at V and 1 base at J, with 11 bases between the two ends. This CDR3 is 12 amino acids long. Germline V gene sequence: CDR1 SQVTM, CDR2 ANQGSEA. CDR3 protein: CSIIRGNTEAFF. As DNA, the CDR3 is TGCAGCATTATCCGGGGGAACACTGAAGCTTTCTTT.

The CDR3 region is CASSFTGGRETQYF. CDR3 DNA sequence: TGTGCCAGCAGCTTCACAGGGGGACGGGAGACCCAGTACTTC. The chain is built from TRBV13 and TRBJ2-5, with 8 bases matching TRBD1. The CDR3 contains 14 residues. V lost 3 bases and J lost 5; bases outside the gene matches: 5. Germline V CDR1 and CDR2: PRHDT, FYEKMQ (reference sequence).

This sequence joins TRBV27 and TRBJ2-4, with TRBD2 matching over 14 bases. The CDR3 is 16 amino acids. V shed 5 bases and J 7 bases; nucleotides not matched to a gene: 7. Germline V gives CDR1 MNHEY, CDR2 SMNVEV (reference sequence). The CDR3 sequence: CASSQTWTSGRNIQYF. The CDR3 DNA reads as TGTGCCAGCAGTCAAACGTGGACTAGCGGGAGGAACATTCAGTACTTC.

The V gene is TRBV5-1, the J gene TRBJ2-3; 10 bases are shared with TRBD2. CDR3 length: 14 amino acids. Germline V gene sequence: CDR1 SGHRS, CDR2 YFSETQ. V trimming: 2 bases; J trimming: 3 bases; junction bases outside the gene matches: 0. This CDR3 reads CASSLAGGTDTQYF. The CDR3 bases are TGCGCCAGCAGCTTAGCGGGAGGGACAGATACGCAGTATTTT.

This chain uses TRBV5-1 with TRBJ1-3; 11 bases agree with TRBD1. In germline, CDR1 is SGHRS, CDR2 YFSETQ. This CDR3 contains 15 residues. The V segment lost 4 bases and the J segment 5 bases; nucleotides outside the gene matches: 5. Here the CDR3 reads CASSQGQGGRNTIYF. The DNA for the CDR3 is TGCGCCAGCAGCCAGGGACAGGGGGGCCGAAACACCATATATTTT.

The chain is built from TRBV9 and TRBJ2-5, with D unresolved. The tail of the sequence fits TRBJ2-7 better, so the J call may be wrong. Germline CDR1 and CDR2: SGDLS and YYNGEE. This CDR3 is 12 amino acids long. The CDR3 here is CASSASSYEQYF. The CDR3 DNA follows: TGTGCCAGCAGCGCCTCTTCCTACGAGCAGTACTTC.

This clone was counted a single time. The V gene is TRBV7-2, the J gene TRBJ2-1; TRBD2 agrees at 13 bases. The CDR3 spans 19 residues. J lost 0 bases, V lost 1 base, and 6 bases had no gene match. The germline gives CDR1 SGHTA, CDR2 FQGNSA. In DNA, the CDR3 is TGTGCCAGCAGCTTAGTAGGAACTAGCGGGAGGGCCTCCTACAATGAGCAGTTCTTC. Protein: CASSLVGTSGRASYNEQFF.

The chain has TRBV5-6 and TRBJ1-6, with D perhaps matching TRBD1 (5 bases). V lost 3 bases and J 9 bases, leaving 22 bases between the germline ends. CDR1 and CDR2 (germline): SGHDT, YYEEEE. The CDR3 totals 17 residues. Here the CDR3 reads CASSWRDSALRSSPLHF. The CDR3 DNA follows: TGTGCCAGCAGCTGGAGGGACTCAGCCTTAAGGAGTTCACCCCTCCACTTT.

The CDR3 spells CAIGGREGPNEQFF. The CDR3 nucleotides are TGTGCCATCGGCGGGCGGGAGGGCCCTAATGAGCAGTTCTTC. The V gene is TRBV10-3, the J gene TRBJ2-1; TRBD2 agrees at 9 bases. Per germline, CDR1 ENHRY and CDR2 SYGVKD. J lost 7 bases, V lost 8 bases, and 9 bases had no gene match. The CDR3 covers 14 residues.

In DNA, the CDR3 is TGTGCCAGCAGCCCGACTAGCGGGAGTTTCTATGAGCAGTTCTTC. It encodes CASSPTSGSFYEQFF. The chain links TRBV11-1 to TRBJ2-1, with 12 bases matching TRBD2. V gave up 5 bases and J gave up 8 bases; unmatched junction bases: 7. The germline CDR1 and CDR2 sequences are SGHAT and FQDESV (reference sequence). The CDR3 runs 15 residues.

V gene TRBV2 combines with J gene TRBJ1-1; D gene uncertain. Germline-derived CDR1 and CDR2 are SNHLY and FYNNEI. The germline V and J ends were trimmed by 9 bases and 0 bases, with 11 bases remaining between them. This CDR3 has 13 amino acids. The CDR3 nucleotides read TGTGCCAGTTCTAGCCGGTTGAACACTGAAGCTTTCTTT. This translates into CASSSRLNTEAFF.

This clone was picked up a small number of times. This chain joins TRBV5-4 and TRBJ2-7; no firm D call. CDR1 and CDR2 (germline): SGHNT, YYREEE (reference sequence). The ends were cut back, 0 bases at V and 3 bases at J, with 13 bases in the middle. CDR3 length equals 15 residues. This CDR3 is CASSLERDFHYEQYF. The CDR3 DNA follows: TGTGCCAGCAGCTTGGAGAGAGACTTTCACTACGAGCAGTACTTC.